These T cell receptor beta chains were read from a single sample in a study of tumor and adjacent non-tumor tissue in lung cancer. MiXCR was run by TCRdb on the multiplex PCR reads, yielding one entry per CDR3 protein. The table records some 99,000 distinct CDR3 sequences, roughly 80% of them present only once. Sequences were obtained from lung tumor tissue. These receptors were collected from a woman aged 55-75 years with non-small cell lung cancer. CDR3s include the opening cysteine and the closing phenylalanine or tryptophan. Each record gives: D gene, J gene, V gene, CDR3 protein. D genes are given only for firm matches.

d_gene: NA
j_gene: TRBJ2-2
v_gene: TRBV6-2/TRBV6-3
CDR3aa: CAISYPRGGRAGELFF

d_gene: NA
j_gene: TRBJ2-5
v_gene: TRBV20-1
CDR3aa: CSARERGVGDQYF

d_gene: NA
j_gene: TRBJ2-1
v_gene: TRBV24-1
CDR3aa: CATSELIGGPNEQFF

d_gene: NA
j_gene: TRBJ1-1
v_gene: TRBV29-1
CDR3aa: CSVRGSAGTEAFF

d_gene: NA
j_gene: TRBJ1-5
v_gene: TRBV5-6
CDR3aa: CASSLMGGEAQPQHF

d_gene: NA
j_gene: TRBJ2-3
v_gene: TRBV29-1
CDR3aa: CSVLGGPLSSTDTQYF

d_gene: TRBD1
j_gene: TRBJ1-1
v_gene: TRBV12-5
CDR3aa: CASGADRSTEAFF

d_gene: NA
j_gene: TRBJ1-4
v_gene: TRBV4-2
CDR3aa: CTSSQAAGTNEKLFF

d_gene: NA
j_gene: TRBJ2-1
v_gene: TRBV11-2
CDR3aa: CASSGRISNEQFF

d_gene: TRBD2
j_gene: TRBJ2-1
v_gene: TRBV11-2
CDR3aa: CASSPPQLAGSLNKQFF

d_gene: NA
j_gene: TRBJ2-1
v_gene: TRBV7-9
CDR3aa: CTSSFRTRGDEQFF

d_gene: TRBD2
j_gene: TRBJ2-7
v_gene: TRBV20-1
CDR3aa: CNASRAGGPHGYNEQYF

d_gene: NA
j_gene: TRBJ2-2
v_gene: TRBV11-3
CDR3aa: CASSTRGPAEGTNTGELFF

d_gene: NA
j_gene: TRBJ2-2
v_gene: TRBV20-1
CDR3aa: CSVRSNTGELF

d_gene: NA
j_gene: TRBJ2-5
v_gene: TRBV11-3
CDR3aa: CASSSGQLLKTQYF

d_gene: NA
j_gene: TRBJ1-4
v_gene: TRBV28
CDR3aa: CVSSLPGPTNEKLFF

d_gene: NA
j_gene: TRBJ2-7
v_gene: TRBV20-1
CDR3aa: CSAITGGGTEQYF

d_gene: NA
j_gene: TRBJ1-2
v_gene: TRBV29-1
CDR3aa: CSVLQATYGYSF

d_gene: NA
j_gene: TRBJ2-1
v_gene: TRBV29-1
CDR3aa: CSAAIGDLGNEQFF

d_gene: TRBD1
j_gene: TRBJ2-7
v_gene: TRBV6-6
CDR3aa: CASGRQTGRDYEQNF

d_gene: NA
j_gene: TRBJ2-4
v_gene: TRBV28
CDR3aa: CASSSPLGGDRNIQYF

d_gene: NA
j_gene: TRBJ1-2
v_gene: TRBV12-3/TRBV12-4
CDR3aa: CAIILRQGPGGYTF

d_gene: TRBD1
j_gene: TRBJ1-2
v_gene: TRBV12-3/TRBV12-4
CDR3aa: CASNPPGQGALGYSF

d_gene: NA
j_gene: TRBJ2-3
v_gene: TRBV20-1
CDR3aa: CSARDQLAETPTDTQYF

d_gene: TRBD2
j_gene: TRBJ2-2
v_gene: TRBV4-3
CDR3aa: CASSPRGGSDTGKLFF